Below, 13 T cell receptor beta chains from the same sample are listed, as sequenced in a study of T cells after yellow fever vaccination. TCRdb redid the calling of the 5' RACE reads with MiXCR, one entry per CDR3 protein. The sample lists hundreds of thousands of distinct CDR3 sequences; approximately 12% were seen once. Sequenced here: CD4+ T cells sorted from PBMCs, sampled 15 days after the yellow fever booster vaccination. These receptors came from a man between 18 and 29 years old who received the YFV17D yellow fever vaccine.

This clonotype was counted only a few times. V and J are TRBV28 and TRBJ2-2; D remains ambiguous. Trimming shortened V by 6 bases and J by 6 bases, and 11 bases separated the two germline ends. CDR1 is MDHEN and CDR2 is SYDVKM in the germline V gene. This CDR3 has 13 residues. Here the CDR3 DNA reads TGTGCCAGCAGCCTGACTTGGGCCGGGGAGCTGTTTTTT. Translating it yields CASSLTWAGELFF.

This clonotype was seen a handful of times. The CDR3 nucleotides read TGTGCCATCAGTGAGATAGGCACTCAAGAGACCCAGTACTTC. The encoded protein is CAISEIGTQETQYF. This chain connects TRBV10-3 to TRBJ2-5, with no clear D. Trimming shortened V by 2 bases and J by 2 bases, and 9 bases separated the two germline ends. This CDR3 has 14 residues. Germline loops: CDR1 ENHRY, CDR2 SYGVKD.

The V gene is TRBV6-6, the J gene TRBJ2-1, with a tentative D call TRBD2 (6 bases). This CDR3 has 12 amino acids. The V and J ends lost 11 bases and 8 bases respectively, with 16 bases between them. Germline lookup yields CDR1 MNHNY and CDR2 SVGAGI (reference sequence). In nucleotides, the CDR3 is TGTGCCGGGGGAGGCGCCTTCCATGAGCAGTTCTTC. Its protein product is CAGGGAFHEQFF.

This clonotype was observed a few times. The chain employs TRBV7-2 and TRBJ1-2; possibly TRBD1 for D (6 bases). CDR1 is SGHTA and CDR2 is FQGNSA in the germline V gene. V was trimmed by 6 bases and J by 3 bases, leaving 11 bases between them. The CDR3 runs to 13 residues. The CDR3 bases are TGTGCCAGCAGGCGGGGGCGCGACTATGGCTACACCTTC. Amino acid sequence: CASRRGRDYGYTF.

This chain uses TRBV20-1 with TRBJ1-2; the D is unclear. This CDR3 has 13 residues. In germline, CDR1 is DFQATT, CDR2 SNEGSKA (reference sequence). The V and J ends lost 6 bases and 4 bases respectively, with 15 bases between them. As DNA, the CDR3 is TGCAGTGCCGCCGTAGGACGGGGCTATGGCTACACCTTC. As protein: CSAAVGRGYGYTF.

The rearrangement links TRBV3-1 to TRBJ2-7; 9 bases are a match to TRBD1. CDR3 length: 13 residues. The V gene end was trimmed by 7 bases and the J gene end by 5 bases; junction bases not matched to a gene: 6. CDR1 and CDR2 from the germline V gene are LGHDT and YNNKEL (reference sequence). Here the CDR3 DNA reads TGTGCCAGCAAACCCTGGACAGGGGACGAGCAGTACTTC. Residues: CASKPWTGDEQYF.

This clonotype was counted only a few times. This chain joins TRBV18 and TRBJ1-5, with D possibly being TRBD1 (6 bases). The ends were cut back, 5 bases at V and 5 bases at J, with 13 bases in the middle. CDR1 is KGHSH and CDR2 is LQKENI in the germline V gene. There are 14 residues in the CDR3. In DNA form, the CDR3 reads TGTGCCAGCTCAGCCGACAGGACCCATCAGCCCCAGCATTTT. It is translated as CASSADRTHQPQHF. The full variable domain, with the rest looked up from reference TRBV18 and TRBJ1-5, is NAGVMQNPRHLVRRRGQEARLRCSPMKGHSHVYWYRQLPEEGLKFMVYLQKENIIDESGMPKERFSAEFPKEGPSILRIQQVVRGDSAAYFCASSADRTHQPQHFGDGTRLSIL.

This clonotype was counted ten times or more. The genes are TRBV5-1 and TRBJ2-5, with D unclear. The CDR3 has 12 amino acids. From germline, CDR1 is SGHRS and CDR2 YFSETQ. V was cut by 0 bases and J by 0 bases, with 0 bases left in between. This chain's CDR3 is CASSLDQETQYF. The CDR3 DNA is TGCGCCAGCAGCTTGGACCAAGAGACCCAGTACTTC. Using reference TRBV5-1 and TRBJ2-5 for the parts outside the CDR3, the full variable domain is KAGVTQTPRYLIKTRGQQVTLSCSPISGHRSVSWYQQTPGQGLQFLFEYFSETQRNKGNFPGRFSGRQFSNSRSEMNVSTLELGDSALYLCASSLDQETQYFGPGTRLLVL.

The rearrangement uses TRBV6-1 and TRBJ2-3; no definite D call. The CDR3 sequence is 16 residues long. With 4 bases removed from V and 4 bases from J, the gap between germline ends came to 18 bases. CDR1 is MNHNS and CDR2 is SASEGT in the germline V gene. CDR3 residues: CASSAGRLIGADTQYF. As DNA, the CDR3 is TGTGCCAGCAGTGCCGGGCGATTGATTGGGGCAGATACGCAGTATTTT.

This clonotype occurred a few times. This chain uses TRBV5-1 with TRBJ2-1; 7 bases line up with TRBD1. Germline V gene lookup returns CDR1 SGHRS and CDR2 YFSETQ. The J segment lost 7 bases and the V segment lost 4 bases, leaving 5 bases of the junction unmatched. The CDR3 contains 13 residues. The CDR3 DNA is TGCGCCAGCAGCGAGACAGGGTCGAATGAGCAGTTCTTC. Translating it yields CASSETGSNEQFF.

This clonotype has only a few counts. The genes are TRBV6-2 or TRBV6-3 and TRBJ2-7; no definite D call. Per the germline V gene, CDR1 is MNHEY and CDR2 is SVGEGT. The CDR3 is made up of 14 amino acids. Trimming took off 2 bases at V and 0 bases at J, with 8 bases between the two ends. For the CDR3, the DNA is TGTGCCAGCAGTTACGCTGGCCACTCCTACGAGCAGTACTTC. This encodes CASSYAGHSYEQYF.

The gene calls are TRBV4-2 and TRBJ2-1; D call uncertain. Trimming removed 0 bases at V and 9 bases at J, with 15 bases between. CDR3 length equals 15 residues. Per germline, CDR1 LGHNA and CDR2 YNFKEQ. CDR3 nucleotides: TGTGCCAGCAGCCAAGAACAGCAGCAGGTGGGTGAGCAGTTCTTC. Its protein is CASSQEQQQVGEQFF.

This clonotype occurred a few times. The chain has TRBV12-3 or TRBV12-4 and TRBJ2-2; 9 bases line up with TRBD1. The junction had 8 bases not matched to a gene; V was cut back by 5 bases and J by 7 bases. The CDR3 runs 15 residues. CDR3 in amino acids: CASSRDRVLGGELFF. In nucleotides, the CDR3 is TGTGCCAGCAGTCGGGACAGGGTACTGGGCGGGGAGCTGTTTTTT.